This T cell receptor beta chain was recorded in a study of T-cell reconstitution after alpha-beta-depleted transplantation in children. V lost 0 bases and J 5 bases, leaving 16 bases between the germline ends. Germline V lookup: CDR1 SSHAT, CDR2 FNYEAQ (reference sequence). This CDR3 region has 16 residues. Study-wide results and caveats: Surviving recipient cells, namely T cells and thymic progenitors, were the source of high day-60 TCRbeta diversity in some patients. It was newly produced T cells that mostly accounted for T-cell counts and diversity one year after transplant. There were reportedly several hundred expanded graft clones from which alpha-beta T cells came about two months after transplant.

To note about this clonotype: The target antigen is unknown.

The TCRbeta library was prepared with unique molecular identifiers. From the PCR reads, TCRdb called clonotypes with MiXCR, one entry per CDR3 protein. The profile shows about 58,000 distinct CDR3 sequences, roughly 45% of them singletons. The sequenced sample was PBMCs, mostly from graft donor cells, obtained 360 days after TCRalphabeta/CD19-depleted stem cell transplant. This sequence joins TRBV7-7 and TRBJ1-2; tentatively, D is TRBD1 (5 bases). The sequence derives from a male patient younger than 18 who had a stem cell transplant for acute lymphoblastic leukemia, so the T cells may come from the graft donor. This CDR3 reads CASSLADGRAWYGYTF. Here the CDR3 DNA reads TGTGCCAGCAGCTTAGCAGACGGCAGGGCTTGGTATGGCTACACCTTC.